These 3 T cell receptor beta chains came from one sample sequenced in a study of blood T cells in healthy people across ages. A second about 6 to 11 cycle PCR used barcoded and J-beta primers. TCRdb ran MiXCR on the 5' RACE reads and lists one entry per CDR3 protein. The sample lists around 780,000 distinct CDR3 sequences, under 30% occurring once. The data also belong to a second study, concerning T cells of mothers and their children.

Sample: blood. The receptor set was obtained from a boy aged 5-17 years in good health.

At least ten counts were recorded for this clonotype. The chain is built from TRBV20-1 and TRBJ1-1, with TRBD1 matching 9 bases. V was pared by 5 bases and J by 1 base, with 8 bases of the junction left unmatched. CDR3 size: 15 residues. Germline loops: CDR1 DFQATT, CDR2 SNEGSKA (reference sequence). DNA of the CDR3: TGCAGTGCTCCGACAGGGGGAGGTTGGAACACTGAAGCTTTCTTT. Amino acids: CSAPTGGGWNTEAFF.

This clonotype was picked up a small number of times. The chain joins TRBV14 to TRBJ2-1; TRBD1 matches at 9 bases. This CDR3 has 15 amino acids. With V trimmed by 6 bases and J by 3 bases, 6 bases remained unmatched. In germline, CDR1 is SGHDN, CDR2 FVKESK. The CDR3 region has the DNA TGTGCCAGCAGTCCCGGGACAGGGCTCTACAATGAGCAGTTCTTC. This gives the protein CASSPGTGLYNEQFF.

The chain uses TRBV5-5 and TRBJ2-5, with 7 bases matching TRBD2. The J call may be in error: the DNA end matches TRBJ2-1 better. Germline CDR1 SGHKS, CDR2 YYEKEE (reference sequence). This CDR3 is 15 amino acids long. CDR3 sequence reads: CASRGGAGDYNEQFF. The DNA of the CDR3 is TGTGCCAGCAGGGGCGGCGCGGGGGACTACAATGAGCAGTTCTTC.